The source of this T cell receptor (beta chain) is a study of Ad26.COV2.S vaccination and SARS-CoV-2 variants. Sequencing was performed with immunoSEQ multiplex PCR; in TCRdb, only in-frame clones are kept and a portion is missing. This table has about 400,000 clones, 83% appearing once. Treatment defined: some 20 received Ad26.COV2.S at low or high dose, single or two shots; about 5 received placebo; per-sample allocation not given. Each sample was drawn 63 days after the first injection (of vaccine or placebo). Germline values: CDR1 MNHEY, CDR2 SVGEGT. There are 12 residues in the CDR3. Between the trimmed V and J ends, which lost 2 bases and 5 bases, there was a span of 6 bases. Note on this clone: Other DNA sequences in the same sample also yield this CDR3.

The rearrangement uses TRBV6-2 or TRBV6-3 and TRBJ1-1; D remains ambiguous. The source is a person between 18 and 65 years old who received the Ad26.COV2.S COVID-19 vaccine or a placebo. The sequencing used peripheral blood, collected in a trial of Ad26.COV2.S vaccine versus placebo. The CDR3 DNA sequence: TGTGCCAGCAGTTACGGGTGGACTGAAGCTTTCTTT. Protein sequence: CASSYGWTEAFF.